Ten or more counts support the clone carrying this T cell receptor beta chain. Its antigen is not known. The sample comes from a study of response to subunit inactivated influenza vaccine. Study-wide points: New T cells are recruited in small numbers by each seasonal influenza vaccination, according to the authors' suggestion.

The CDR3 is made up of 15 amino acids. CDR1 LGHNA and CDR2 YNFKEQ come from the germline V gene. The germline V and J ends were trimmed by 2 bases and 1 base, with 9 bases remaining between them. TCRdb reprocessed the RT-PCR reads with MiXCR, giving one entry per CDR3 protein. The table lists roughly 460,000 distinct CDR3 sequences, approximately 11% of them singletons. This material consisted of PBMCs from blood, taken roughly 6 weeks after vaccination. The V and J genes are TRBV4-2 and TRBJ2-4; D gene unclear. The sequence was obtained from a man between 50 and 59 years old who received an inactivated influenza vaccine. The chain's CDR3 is CASSQSVGAKNIQYF. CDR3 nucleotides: TGTGCCAGCAGCCAAAGCGTGGGGGCCAAAAACATTCAGTACTTC.